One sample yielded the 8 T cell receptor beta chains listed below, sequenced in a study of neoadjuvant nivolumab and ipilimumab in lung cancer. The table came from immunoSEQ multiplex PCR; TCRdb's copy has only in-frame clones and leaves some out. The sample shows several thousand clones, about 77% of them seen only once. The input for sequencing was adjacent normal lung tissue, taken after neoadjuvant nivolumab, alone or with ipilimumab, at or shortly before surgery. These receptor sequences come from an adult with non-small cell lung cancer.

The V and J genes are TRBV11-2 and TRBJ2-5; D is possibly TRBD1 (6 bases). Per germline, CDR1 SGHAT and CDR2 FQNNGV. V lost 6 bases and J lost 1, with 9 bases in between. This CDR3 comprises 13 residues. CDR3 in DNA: TGTGCCAGCAGTCGGACAGTCCAAGAGACCCAGTACTTC. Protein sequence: CASSRTVQETQYF.

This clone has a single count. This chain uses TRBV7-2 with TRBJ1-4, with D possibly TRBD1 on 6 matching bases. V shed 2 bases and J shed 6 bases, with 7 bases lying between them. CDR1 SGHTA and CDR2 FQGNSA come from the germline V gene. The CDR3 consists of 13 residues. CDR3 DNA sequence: TGTGCCAGCAGCTTACACAGGGATGAAAAACTGTTTTTT. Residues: CASSLHRDEKLFF.

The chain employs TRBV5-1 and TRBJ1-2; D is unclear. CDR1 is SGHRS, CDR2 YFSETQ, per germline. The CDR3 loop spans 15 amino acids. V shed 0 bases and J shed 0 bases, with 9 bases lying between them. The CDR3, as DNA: TGCGCCAGCAGCTTGGCCTGGGCCCCTAACTATGGCTACACCTTC. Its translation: CASSLAWAPNYGYTF.

In DNA form, the CDR3 reads TGCGCCAGCAGCCAAGAGGTGGTGAGGGGGGGAGATACGCAGTATTTT. Translated, it gives CASSQEVVRGGDTQYF. V usage is TRBV4-3 and J usage is TRBJ2-3, with D perhaps matching TRBD2 (7 bases). Trimming pared 0 bases from V and 5 bases from J, leaving 15 bases between. The CDR3 length is 16 residues. The germline CDR1 and CDR2 sequences are LGHNA and YSLEER.

CDR3 in amino acids: CASSPWGDQETQYF. DNA of the CDR3: TGTGCCAGCTCACCATGGGGGGACCAAGAGACCCAGTACTTC. This chain connects TRBV18 to TRBJ2-5; a possible D gene is TRBD2 (6 bases). The CDR3 loop spans 14 amino acids. Germline CDR1 KGHSH, CDR2 LQKENI. V shed 2 bases and J shed 0 bases, with 7 bases lying between them.

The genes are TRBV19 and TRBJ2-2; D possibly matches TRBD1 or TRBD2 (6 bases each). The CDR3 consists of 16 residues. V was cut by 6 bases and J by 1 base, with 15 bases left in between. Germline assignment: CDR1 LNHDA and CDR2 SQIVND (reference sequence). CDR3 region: CASSEGGLWNTGELFF. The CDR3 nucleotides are TGTGCCAGTAGCGAAGGGGGGCTGTGGAACACCGGGGAGCTGTTTTTT.

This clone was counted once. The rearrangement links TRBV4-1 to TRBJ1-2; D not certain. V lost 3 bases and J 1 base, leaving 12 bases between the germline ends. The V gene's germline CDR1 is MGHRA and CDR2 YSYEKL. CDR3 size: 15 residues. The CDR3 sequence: CASSHNVPGNYGYTF. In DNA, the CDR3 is TGCGCCAGCAGCCACAATGTTCCGGGTAACTATGGCTACACCTTC.

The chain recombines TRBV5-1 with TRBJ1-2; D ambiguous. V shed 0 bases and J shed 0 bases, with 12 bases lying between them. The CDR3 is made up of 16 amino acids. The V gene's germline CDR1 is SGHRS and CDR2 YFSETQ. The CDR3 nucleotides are TGCGCCAGCAGCTTGGGAGGAGAATATTCTAACTATGGCTACACCTTC. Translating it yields CASSLGGEYSNYGYTF. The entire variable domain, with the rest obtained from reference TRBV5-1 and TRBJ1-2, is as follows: KAGVTQTPRYLIKTRGQQVTLSCSPISGHRSVSWYQQTPGQGLQFLFEYFSETQRNKGNFPGRFSGRQFSNSRSEMNVSTLELGDSALYLCASSLGGEYSNYGYTFGSGTRLTVV.